This TCR beta chain appears in the sequencing data of a study of blood T cell repertoires in COVID-19. Study-wide background: Spain, Italy and the United States supplied samples that represented acute and convalescent COVID-19. From T cells, B-cell-depleted T cells, or PBMCs came the material, which was cDNA or gDNA.

CDR1 is LGHDT, CDR2 YNNKEL, per germline (reference sequence). The V segment lost 4 bases and the J segment 4 bases; nucleotides outside the gene matches: 7. The CDR3 contains 15 residues. In the study's own analysis: Quantification of nucleated cells was approximated via reference gene primer amplification. Clones were read by immunoSEQ multiplex PCR, and TCRdb kept only the in-frame ones, dropping some. V and J calls and clone size are given by that table; D and trimming were obtained from the DNA. Of approximately 140,000 clones in the sample, about nine tenths were seen once. The chain carries TRBV3-1 (or the pseudogene TRBV3-2) and TRBJ1-5; 7 nucleotides agree with TRBD1. The sequenced material came from peripheral blood. This sequence was found in a human donor in a cohort sampled during active COVID-19. Written as DNA, the CDR3 is TGTGCCAGCAGCCGAGACAGGGCAGGTAATCAGCCCCAGCATTTT. Translation: CASSRDRAGNQPQHF.